The clone carrying this T cell receptor (beta chain) has a single count. These data are taken from a study of control samples from healthy donors and cancer patients. The assay was immunoSEQ multiplex PCR, and TCRdb's table has in-frame clones only and misses some. The data show under 150,000 clones, 88% seen once. The junction had 9 bases not matched to a gene; V was cut back by 3 bases and J by 8 bases. The CDR3 is made up of 16 amino acids. Germline V gene lookup returns CDR1 KGHSH and CDR2 LQKENI. The rearrangement links TRBV18 to TRBJ1-6, with 8 bases fitting TRBD1. Input material: blood. The receptor comes from a woman in her 30s in good health. Written as DNA, the CDR3 is TGTGCCAGCTCACCTACGGTGGACAGGGCAGATTCACCCCTCCACTTT. It codes for CASSPTVDRADSPLHF.